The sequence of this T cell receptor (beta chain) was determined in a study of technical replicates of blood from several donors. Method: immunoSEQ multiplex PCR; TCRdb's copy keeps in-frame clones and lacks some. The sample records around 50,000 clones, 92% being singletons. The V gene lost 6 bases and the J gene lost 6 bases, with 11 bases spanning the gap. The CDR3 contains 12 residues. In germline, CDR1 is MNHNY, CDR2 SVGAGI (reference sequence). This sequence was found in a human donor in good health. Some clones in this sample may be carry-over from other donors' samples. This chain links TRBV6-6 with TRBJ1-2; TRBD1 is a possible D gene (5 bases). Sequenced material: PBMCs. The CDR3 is CASRGGPDGYTF. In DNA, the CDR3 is TGTGCCAGCAGGGGGGGACCGGATGGCTACACCTTC.